These 5 T cell receptor beta chains came from one sample sequenced in a study of response to subunit inactivated influenza vaccine. Via MiXCR, TCRdb re-called the RT-PCR reads, giving one row per CDR3 protein. Among around 600,000 distinct CDR3 sequences listed, about 11% were seen once. These data were also filed under a second study, of T cells expressing NK-cell markers. This second report adds: It was by 5'RACE template switching with UMIs that TCR beta cDNA was made.

Sequencing was performed on PBMCs from blood, taken on the day of vaccination. These receptors came from a man between 50 and 59 years old who received an inactivated influenza vaccine.

The chain joins TRBV7-2 to TRBJ2-4; 9 nucleotides match TRBD2. V dropped 5 bases and J dropped 5; count of bases not matched to a gene: 10. Germline CDR1 and CDR2: SGHTA and FQGNSA. The CDR3 covers 16 residues. DNA for the CDR3: TGTGCCAGCAGCCCAAGGCGCGGGGGGGCCCAAAACATTCAGTACTTC. Translation gives CASSPRRGGAQNIQYF.

This clonotype has only a few counts. The V and J genes are TRBV3-1 and TRBJ2-7, with TRBD2 matching over 12 bases. Trimming at V came to 6 bases and at J to 3 bases, leaving 15 bases not matched to a gene. Germline lookup yields CDR1 LGHDT and CDR2 YNNKEL (reference sequence). This CDR3 spans 18 amino acids. In DNA form, the CDR3 reads TGTGCCAGCAGACAGTCTCTAGCGGGAGGGCCGAACCACTACGAGCAGTACTTC. Amino acids: CASRQSLAGGPNHYEQYF.

The chain carries TRBV7-2 and TRBJ2-7, with D possibly being TRBD1 (6 bases). This CDR3 has 14 amino acids. V lost 2 bases and J 5 bases, leaving 13 bases between the germline ends. Looked up from germline, CDR1 is SGHTA and CDR2 is FQGNSA. The CDR3 is CASSLRYRDDEQYF. The DNA of the CDR3 is TGTGCCAGCAGCTTAAGGTACAGGGATGACGAGCAGTACTTC.

In this sample, this clonotype turned up once. J is TRBJ2-1 and V is TRBV7-2, with a possible D match to TRBD2 (5 bases). The CDR3 is 13 amino acids. Germline V gives CDR1 SGHTA, CDR2 FQGNSA. Deletions cut 5 bases from V and 8 bases from J, with 13 bases between. The CDR3 DNA follows: TGTGCCAGCAGCCGCGGCTCCGGGGATGAGCAGTTCTTC. Its translation: CASSRGSGDEQFF.

This clonotype was found a few times. Compared with germline, one end of the junction differs, possibly owing to a read error. J is TRBJ2-1 and V is TRBV6-2 or TRBV6-3; D is unresolved. The CDR3 spans 15 residues. In germline, CDR1 is MNHEY, CDR2 SVGEGT. The CDR3 region is CASSDSRSGYNEQFF. CDR3 bases: TGTGCCAGCAGTGACTCACGTTCAGGCTACAATGAGCAGTTCTTC.